The 20 T cell receptor beta chains below were found in one sample sequenced in a study of T cell responses to AZD1222 COVID-19 vaccine. The table came from immunoSEQ multiplex PCR; TCRdb's copy has only in-frame clones and leaves some out. The top ten clones hold about 7.9% of a sample with roughly 130,000 clones, around 90% of them seen once. Sequenced here: peripheral blood, sampled on day 0 of AZD1222 vaccination. These receptors were collected from an adult in good health.

This rearrangement joins TRBV5-1 to TRBJ2-4, with 9 bases lining up with TRBD1. Germline assignment: CDR1 SGHRS and CDR2 YFSETQ. V lost 4 bases, J lost 4 bases, and 3 bases stayed unmatched. The CDR3 runs 14 residues. CDR3 DNA sequence: TGCGCCAGCAGCCACGGGACAGGGAAAAACATTCAGTACTTC. It encodes CASSHGTGKNIQYF.

This chain links TRBV9 with TRBJ2-1; the match to TRBD2 covers 10 bases. This CDR3 is 16 amino acids long. Per the germline V gene, CDR1 is SGDLS and CDR2 is YYNGEE. V was clipped by 1 base and J by 0 bases; unmatched bases: 1. The CDR3: CASSVPSGSSYNEQFF. Written as DNA, the CDR3 is TGTGCCAGCAGCGTACCTAGCGGGAGCTCCTACAATGAGCAGTTCTTC. The full variable domain, in which reference TRBV9 and TRBJ2-1 provide the parts outside the CDR3, is DSGVTQTPKHLITATGQRVTLRCSPRSGDLSVYWYQQSLDQGLQFLIQYYNGEERAKGNILERFSAQQFPDLHSELNLSSLELGDSALYFCASSVPSGSSYNEQFFGPGTRLTVL.

This sequence joins TRBV5-6 and TRBJ2-7, with TRBD2 as a possible D gene (5 bases). Germline CDR1 SGHDT, CDR2 YYEEEE. CDR3 length: 16 amino acids. The germline V and J ends were trimmed by 0 bases and 5 bases, with 18 bases remaining between them. The CDR3 DNA sequence: TGTGCCAGCAGCTTGGAGCTTGGAGGAACTGTCCACGAGCAGTACTTC. It translates to CASSLELGGTVHEQYF. Drawing the rest from reference TRBV5-6 and TRBJ2-7, the complete variable domain is DAGVTQSPTHLIKTRGQQVTLRCSPKSGHDTVSWYQQALGQGPQFIFQYYEEEERQRGNFPDRFSGHQFPNYSSELNVNALLLGDSALYLCASSLELGGTVHEQYFGPGTRLTVT.

The rearrangement uses TRBV5-1 and TRBJ1-2; D might be TRBD1 (6 bases). The CDR3 has 17 amino acids. V was trimmed by 4 bases and J by 2 bases, leaving 21 bases between them. CDR1 SGHRS and CDR2 YFSETQ come from the germline V gene. The CDR3 here is CASSTQIPGTKNYGYTF. The CDR3 coding sequence is TGCGCCAGCAGCACCCAAATCCCCGGGACAAAGAACTATGGCTACACCTTC.

CDR3 residues: CASRAGVNTEAFF. The DNA for the CDR3 is TGCGCCAGCAGGGCAGGGGTCAACACTGAAGCTTTCTTT. The chain combines TRBV4-3 with TRBJ1-1; a weak D match, TRBD1 (6 bases). CDR3 length equals 13 residues. Deletions cut 6 bases from V and 2 bases from J, with 10 bases between. The germline CDR1 and CDR2 sequences are LGHNA and YSLEER.

J is TRBJ1-3 and V is TRBV4-1; D is ambiguous. V shed 0 bases and J shed 3 bases, with 12 bases lying between them. The CDR3 runs to 16 residues. Germline lookup yields CDR1 MGHRA and CDR2 YSYEKL. The CDR3 spells CASSQDRKVGGNTIYF. CDR3 coding DNA: TGCGCCAGCAGCCAAGATCGGAAAGTCGGTGGAAACACCATATATTTT.

This clone appeared a single time. The chain is built from TRBV4-2 and TRBJ2-3; 9 bases agree with TRBD2. Germline loops: CDR1 LGHNA, CDR2 YNFKEQ. The CDR3 covers 15 residues. Trimming took 2 bases from V and 2 from J; bases not matched to a gene: 2. The CDR3 sequence: CASSQTSGSTDTQYF. In DNA form, the CDR3 reads TGTGCCAGCAGCCAAACTAGCGGGTCCACAGATACGCAGTATTTT.

This clone appeared a single time. The rearrangement joins TRBV11-2 to TRBJ2-7, with D possibly called TRBD1 or TRBD2 (7 bases each). Deletions cut 6 bases from V and 2 bases from J, with 17 bases between. Germline V lookup: CDR1 SGHAT, CDR2 FQNNGV. This CDR3 contains 15 residues. As DNA, the CDR3 is TGTGCCAGCAGGGGGAGGGAGGGGGCACCCTACGAGCAGTACTTC. Encoded protein: CASRGREGAPYEQYF.

The CDR3 is CASSSLLRGYGQPQHF. CDR3 coding DNA: TGTGCCAGCAGTTCCCTCCTCCGGGGGTATGGTCAGCCCCAGCATTTT. The chain has TRBV28 and TRBJ1-5; D possibly corresponds to TRBD1 (5 bases). The germline gives CDR1 MDHEN, CDR2 SYDVKM. V shed 4 bases and J shed 6 bases, with 19 bases lying between them. The CDR3 sequence is 16 residues long. Based on the CDR3 plus reference TRBV28 and TRBJ1-5, the full variable domain is DVKVTQSSRYLVKRTGEKVFLECVQDMDHENMFWYRQDPGLGLRLIYFSYDVKMKEKGDIPEGYSVSREKKERFSLILESASTNQTSMYLCASSSLLRGYGQPQHFGDGTRLSIL.

V gene TRBV4-1 combines with J gene TRBJ1-1; weak D call: TRBD1 (6 bases). The CDR3 covers 15 residues. V was trimmed by 0 bases and J by 6 bases, leaving 14 bases between them. Germline values: CDR1 MGHRA, CDR2 YSYEKL. DNA for the CDR3: TGCGCCAGCAGCCAAGAAAGCAGGGGACGCGCTGAAGCTTTCTTT. Its protein product is CASSQESRGRAEAFF.

The V call is TRBV6-2 or TRBV6-3, the J call TRBJ1-3, with D uncertain. The germline V gene has CDR1 MNHEY and CDR2 SVGEGT. Between the trimmed V and J ends, which lost 6 bases and 2 bases, there was a span of 17 bases. The CDR3 contains 16 residues. The CDR3 DNA follows: TGTGCCAGCAGCCCTCGTGGTATAGGCACTGGAAACACCATATATTTT. Amino acid sequence: CASSPRGIGTGNTIYF.

The chain uses TRBV3-1 (or the pseudogene TRBV3-2) and TRBJ1-1, with 9 bases lining up with TRBD1. V lost 5 bases, J lost 1 base, and 8 bases stayed unmatched. CDR3 length: 16 amino acids. The germline gives CDR1 LGHDT, CDR2 YNNKEL (reference sequence). CDR3 DNA: TGTGCCAGCAGCAAGCCCAGGACAGGGGCGAACACTGAAGCTTTCTTT. This gives the protein CASSKPRTGANTEAFF.

CDR3 sequence: CASSPRDRGGEAFF. The CDR3 DNA reads as TGCGCCAGCAGCCCCCGGGACAGGGGAGGTGAAGCTTTCTTT. The chain links TRBV5-1 to TRBJ1-1; 10 bases fit TRBD1. From germline, CDR1 is SGHRS and CDR2 YFSETQ. This CDR3 is 14 amino acids long. V shed 4 bases and J 7 bases; nucleotides not matched to a gene: 7.

This clone was seen more than once but under ten times. The rearrangement uses TRBV29-1 and TRBJ1-2; a possible D gene is TRBD1 (5 bases). Trimming left V 7 bases short and J 4 bases short, with 16 bases between. The CDR3 contains 13 residues. In germline, CDR1 is SQVTM, CDR2 ANQGSEA. CDR3 residues: CSATPGPTYGYTF. The CDR3 nucleotides read TGCAGCGCCACCCCGGGACCGACCTATGGCTACACCTTC.

This rearrangement joins TRBV6-5 to TRBJ1-2; no clear D gene. CDR1 and CDR2 (germline): MNHEY, SVGAGI. V was clipped by 4 bases and J by 5 bases, with 17 bases between them. This CDR3 has 15 residues. CDR3 sequence (DNA): TGTGCCAGCAGTTCCCGCGGGGAGGGAAAATATGGCTACACCTTC. It translates to CASSSRGEGKYGYTF.

The chain is built from TRBV19 and TRBJ2-5; TRBD2 is a possible D gene (5 bases). V lost 5 bases, J lost 5 bases, and 12 bases lay in between. CDR1 LNHDA and CDR2 SQIVND come from the germline V gene (reference sequence). The length of the CDR3 is 13 residues. Here the CDR3 DNA reads TGTGCCAGTAGTCCAGCTAGCCGGGAGACCCAGTACTTC. This gives the protein CASSPASRETQYF. Full variable domain (missing parts from reference TRBV19 and TRBJ2-5): DGGITQSPKYLFRKEGQNVTLSCEQNLNHDAMYWYRQDPGQGLRLIYYSQIVNDFQKGDIAEGYSVSREKKESFPLTVTSAQKNPTAFYLCASSPASRETQYFGPGTRLLVL.

This chain connects TRBV6-2 or TRBV6-3 to TRBJ1-3; 7 positions agree with TRBD1. V trimming: 5 bases; J trimming: 1 base; junction bases outside the gene matches: 5. CDR3 length: 15 amino acids. The V gene's germline CDR1 is MNHEY and CDR2 SVGEGT. In DNA, the CDR3 is TGTGCCAGCAGTAGAGACAGGGTTTCTGGAAACACCATATATTTT. Protein: CASSRDRVSGNTIYF.

As for this clone: At one of its ends the junction is not consistent with the germline gene, which may arise from a read error. The V call is TRBV27, the J call TRBJ1-2, with 9 positions matching TRBD1. Germline values: CDR1 MNHEY, CDR2 SMNVEV (reference sequence). There are 17 residues in the CDR3. In DNA, the CDR3 is TGTGCCAGCAGCTCATCAATCCGGGACAGGGTTAACCATGGCTACACCTTC. It specifies CASSSSIRDRVNHGYTF.

The genes are TRBV19 and TRBJ2-7, with 10 bases fitting TRBD2. The germline CDR1 and CDR2 sequences are LNHDA and SQIVND (reference sequence). The CDR3 extends over 17 amino acids. Trimming took 4 bases from V and 3 from J; bases not matched to a gene: 12. The CDR3 is CASSSPLSGGGHYEQYF. As DNA, the CDR3 is TGTGCCAGTAGTAGCCCGCTCAGCGGGGGGGGGCACTACGAGCAGTACTTC. The complete variable domain, with remaining parts taken from reference TRBV19 and TRBJ2-7, reads DGGITQSPKYLFRKEGQNVTLSCEQNLNHDAMYWYRQDPGQGLRLIYYSQIVNDFQKGDIAEGYSVSREKKESFPLTVTSAQKNPTAFYLCASSSPLSGGGHYEQYFGPGTRLTVT.

V usage is TRBV10-3 and J usage is TRBJ1-1; the D is unclear. Per the germline V gene, CDR1 is ENHRY and CDR2 is SYGVKD. V shed 3 bases and J shed 7 bases, with 6 bases lying between them. CDR3 length: 11 residues. CDR3 coding DNA: TGTGCCATCAGTGACGTGGGTGAAGCTTTCTTT. It codes for CAISDVGEAFF.